This T cell receptor beta chain is drawn from a study of T cells in Graves' hyperthyroidism and ophthalmopathy. This clonotype was recorded at least ten times. Its antigen is not identified. This CDR3 comprises 16 residues. Germline trimming cut 5 bases from V and 0 bases from J; bases unmatched to any gene: 9. CDR1 MNHEY and CDR2 SMNVEV come from the germline V gene (reference sequence). RNA transcripts gave rise to amplified TCR beta CDR3 regions. First-round RT-PCR with HTBI primers amplified the TCR CDR3 region. One entry per CDR3 protein, called by TCRdb with MiXCR from the multiplex PCR reads. The sample consists of 600,000 to 900,000 distinct CDR3 sequences, roughly 15% of them appearing once. Points from the study as a whole: Most thyroid clonotypes that were expanded above 0.001 also turned up in blood.

The genes are TRBV27 and TRBJ2-7; 8 nucleotides agree with TRBD2. The TCR comes from a man aged 18-30 years with Graves' hyperthyroidism. What was sequenced was blood. The CDR3 loop is CASSRGGGRTSYEQYF. CDR3 in DNA: TGTGCCAGCAGTCGGGGGGGGGGCCGGACCTCCTACGAGCAGTACTTC.